The 25 T cell receptor beta chains listed next were all sequenced from one sample in a study of identical twins' blood T cells. MiXCR, applied by TCRdb to the 5' RACE reads, yields one record per CDR3 protein. The data contain hundreds of thousands of distinct CDR3 sequences, roughly 28% of them singletons. Material for sequencing was PBMCs. Every receptor here comes from a woman between 18 and 55 years old in good health.

This clonotype appeared a few times. V usage is TRBV9 and J usage is TRBJ1-1; D is undetermined. Germline lookup yields CDR1 SGDLS and CDR2 YYNGEE. Trimming left V 3 bases short and J 2 bases short, with 8 bases between. There are 13 residues in the CDR3. The CDR3 region has the DNA TGTGCCAGCAGCGCGACAAGTAACACTGAAGCTTTCTTT. This encodes CASSATSNTEAFF.

This clonotype has a handful of counts. The chain combines TRBV6-5 with TRBJ1-1; D ambiguous. V was clipped by 6 bases and J by 0 bases, with 11 bases between them. Germline CDR1 and CDR2: MNHEY and SVGAGI. The CDR3 loop spans 14 amino acids. This CDR3 is CASRVGVLNTEAFF. The CDR3, as DNA: TGTGCCAGCAGGGTAGGAGTCCTGAACACTGAAGCTTTCTTT.

The chain carries TRBV9 and TRBJ1-4; 9 nucleotides agree with TRBD1. The CDR3 totals 12 residues. V lost 3 bases, J lost 10 bases, and 1 base stayed unmatched. Germline CDR1 SGDLS, CDR2 YYNGEE. Here the CDR3 DNA reads TGTGCCAGCAGCGAGACAGGGGGAAAACTGTTTTTT. Protein: CASSETGGKLFF.

The CDR3: CASSFRQGGGYTF. CDR3 nucleotides: TGTGCCAGCAGCTTCAGACAGGGCGGTGGCTACACCTTC. The chain carries TRBV11-2 and TRBJ1-2; the match to TRBD1 covers 7 bases. This CDR3 has 13 residues. The germline V gene encodes CDR1 SGHAT and CDR2 FQNNGV. V trimming: 3 bases; J trimming: 7 bases; junction bases outside the gene matches: 5.

Details on this clonotype: One end of the junction is discordant with germline, which a read error may explain. This chain connects TRBV3-1 to TRBJ1-1; D not certain. Germline values: CDR1 LGHDT, CDR2 YNNKEL (reference sequence). This CDR3 has 12 residues. Written as DNA, the CDR3 is TGTGCCGGCAGCCAAGGGAGCACTGAAGCTTTCTTT. This translates into CAGSQGSTEAFF. Together with reference TRBV3-1 and TRBJ1-1, the CDR3 gives the full variable domain: DTAVSQTPKYLVTQMGNDKSIKCEQNLGHDTMYWYKQDSKKFLKIMFSYNNKELIINETVPNRFSPKSPDKAHLNLHINSLELGDSAVYFCAGSQGSTEAFFGQGTRLTVV.

This clonotype was observed a single time. The rearrangement uses TRBV18 and TRBJ1-1; possible D gene TRBD1, 5 bases. Germline lookup yields CDR1 KGHSH and CDR2 LQKENI. The V end was cut by 3 bases, the J end by 4 bases, with 18 bases between. The CDR3 runs 16 residues. As DNA, the CDR3 is TGTGCCAGCTCACCCCGCACCGTGGGGGATATCACTGAAGCTTTCTTT. It is translated as CASSPRTVGDITEAFF. The full variable domain, in which reference TRBV18 and TRBJ1-1 provide the parts outside the CDR3, is NAGVMQNPRHLVRRRGQEARLRCSPMKGHSHVYWYRQLPEEGLKFMVYLQKENIIDESGMPKERFSAEFPKEGPSILRIQQVVRGDSAAYFCASSPRTVGDITEAFFGQGTRLTVV.

The V call is TRBV20-1, the J call TRBJ2-4, with 11 bases identical to TRBD2. Germline CDR1 reads DFQATT; CDR2 reads SNEGSKA (reference sequence). The CDR3 sequence is 16 residues long. The junction had 7 bases not matched to a gene; V was cut back by 5 bases and J by 1 base. The CDR3 region is CSASLAGVLAKNIQYF. The CDR3 region has the DNA TGCAGTGCTTCACTAGCGGGGGTTTTGGCCAAAAACATTCAGTACTTC.

CDR3 residues: CASSPLGPYEQYF. In nucleotides, the CDR3 is TGTGCCAGCAGCCCCTTAGGCCCCTACGAGCAGTACTTC. The chain couples TRBV3-1 to TRBJ2-7; D remains unclear. Germline assignment: CDR1 LGHDT and CDR2 YNNKEL (reference sequence). V lost 4 bases and J lost 2, with 9 bases in between. CDR3 length equals 13 residues.

In its sample, this clonotype was seen a few times. The chain carries TRBV20-1 and TRBJ2-6; 9 nucleotides align to TRBD1. With V trimmed by 3 bases and J by 0 bases, 9 bases remained unmatched. The CDR3 length is 18 residues. Germline assignment: CDR1 DFQATT and CDR2 SNEGSKA (reference sequence). Here the CDR3 reads CSASGTGFQFSGANVLTF. The DNA of the CDR3 is TGCAGTGCTAGTGGGACAGGGTTCCAATTCTCTGGGGCCAACGTCCTGACTTTC.

This clonotype was counted between two and nine times. The rearrangement uses TRBV7-9 and TRBJ1-3; weak D call: TRBD1 (6 bases). Germline assignment: CDR1 SEHNR and CDR2 FQNEAQ (reference sequence). This CDR3 is built from 16 residues. With 4 bases removed from V and 4 bases from J, the gap between germline ends came to 17 bases. CDR3 in DNA: TGTGCCAGCAGCTACAGCTCGGGGGGCTCAGGAAACACCATATATTTT. Translated, it gives CASSYSSGGSGNTIYF.

There are many counts of this clonotype. The chain is built from TRBV28 and TRBJ1-2; a possible D gene is TRBD1 (5 bases). V gave up 10 bases and J gave up 4 bases, with 19 bases separating them. CDR1 is MDHEN and CDR2 is SYDVKM in the germline V gene. The CDR3 sequence is 14 residues long. CDR3 DNA sequence: TGTGCCACTGCAACCGGGGGTGTGCTCTATGGCTACACCTTC. Translated: CATATGGVLYGYTF.

This clonotype was counted only a few times. The rearrangement joins TRBV5-5 to TRBJ2-3; a weak D match, TRBD1 (6 bases). V dropped 4 bases and J dropped 3 bases, with 18 bases sitting between them. The CDR3 is 16 amino acids. The germline gives CDR1 SGHKS, CDR2 YYEKEE (reference sequence). The CDR3 DNA reads as TGTGCCAGCAGCCATTCACAGGGACGTTCGACAGATACGCAGTATTTT. This encodes CASSHSQGRSTDTQYF.

V is TRBV10-3 and J is TRBJ1-3; D gene unclear. The CDR3 runs to 13 residues. Germline CDR1 and CDR2: ENHRY and SYGVKD. V was clipped by 10 bases and J by 0 bases, with 10 bases between them. This CDR3 is CATARASGNTIYF. In DNA form, the CDR3 reads TGTGCCACCGCCCGGGCCTCTGGAAACACCATATATTTT.

This clonotype was picked up a small number of times. The chain has TRBV10-2 and TRBJ1-6, with TRBD1 as a possible D gene (5 bases). The CDR3 covers 14 residues. CDR1 and CDR2 from the germline V gene are WSHSY and SAAADI. Deletions cut 3 bases from V and 7 bases from J, with 10 bases between. The chain's CDR3 is CASSEAGRNSPLHF. Here the CDR3 DNA reads TGCGCCAGCAGTGAAGCAGGGCGGAATTCACCCCTCCACTTT.

The chain recombines TRBV27 with TRBJ1-6; D is uncertain. This CDR3 is built from 15 residues. Germline V gives CDR1 MNHEY, CDR2 SMNVEV (reference sequence). V shed 5 bases and J shed 5 bases, with 13 bases lying between them. The CDR3, as DNA: TGTGCCAGCAGTACCGTGTGGGCCAATAATTCACCCCTCCACTTT. Translation: CASSTVWANNSPLHF.

This chain links TRBV15 with TRBJ1-1; 7 positions match TRBD1. In germline, CDR1 is LNHNV, CDR2 YYDKDF (reference sequence). J lost 4 bases, V lost 5 bases, and 7 bases had no gene match. The CDR3 is 14 residues long. The CDR3 DNA sequence: TGTGCCACCAGCCGATACAGGGGTGGCACTGAAGCTTTCTTT. Residues: CATSRYRGGTEAFF.

In its sample, this clonotype was seen a few times. The CDR3 DNA follows: TGTGCCAGCAGTGAAGTCGGGATTCAATACGAGCAGTACTTC. Translating gives CASSEVGIQYEQYF. The chain joins TRBV25-1 to TRBJ2-7; D might be TRBD2 (5 bases). The CDR3 is 14 residues long. Germline V gives CDR1 MGHDK, CDR2 SYGVNS. V gave up 2 bases and J gave up 4 bases, with 12 bases separating them.

The CDR3 DNA reads TGTGCCAGCAGTACCACCGACAGGGTCCATGGCTACACCTTC. Protein product: CASSTTDRVHGYTF. The V call is TRBV6-5, the J call TRBJ1-2, with 7 bases that match TRBD1. The CDR3 consists of 14 residues. Germline-derived CDR1 and CDR2 are MNHEY and SVGAGI. With V trimmed by 5 bases and J by 6 bases, 9 bases remained unmatched.

The chain links TRBV10-3 to TRBJ2-3; TRBD1 or TRBD2 may be the D gene (5 bases each). This CDR3 has 14 amino acids. Germline V gene lookup returns CDR1 ENHRY and CDR2 SYGVKD. V was cut by 8 bases and J by 1 base, with 13 bases left in between. CDR3 sequence (DNA): TGTGCCATCTCACGGGGCAGGCGCACAGATACGCAGTATTTT. Its protein product is CAISRGRRTDTQYF.

V usage is TRBV3-1 and J usage is TRBJ1-1; a weak D match, TRBD1 (6 bases). The CDR3 length is 12 residues. Trimming took 2 bases from V and 8 from J, leaving 9 bases between them. Germline V lookup: CDR1 LGHDT, CDR2 YNNKEL (reference sequence). The CDR3 sequence is CASSQLTGEAFF. CDR3 nucleotide sequence: TGTGCCAGCAGCCAACTGACAGGAGAAGCTTTCTTT.

The chain combines TRBV29-1 with TRBJ1-2, with 7 nucleotides matching TRBD1. Germline V gene data show CDR1 as SQVTM and CDR2 as ANQGSEA. This CDR3 has 12 amino acids. The J segment lost 6 bases and the V segment lost 6 bases, leaving 7 bases of the junction unmatched. CDR3 sequence reads: CSVGTDVHGYTF. CDR3 bases: TGCAGCGTAGGGACAGATGTCCATGGCTACACCTTC. Full variable domain (outside the CDR3, taken from reference TRBV29-1 and TRBJ1-2): SAVISQKPSRDICQRGTSLTIQCQVDSQVTMMFWYRQQPGQSLTLIATANQGSEATYESGFVIDKFPISRPNLTFSTLTVSNMSPEDSSIYLCSVGTDVHGYTFGSGTRLTVV.

The chain links TRBV18 to TRBJ1-1; D unresolved. Germline values: CDR1 KGHSH, CDR2 LQKENI. Trimming removed 3 bases from V and 6 bases from J, with 5 bases in between. The CDR3 extends over 11 amino acids. The CDR3, as DNA: TGTGCCAGCTCACCCCTCGCTGAAGCTTTCTTT. Translating it yields CASSPLAEAFF.

This clonotype was picked up many times. The chain has TRBV7-9 and TRBJ1-1, with 7 nucleotides matching TRBD1. J gave up 1 base and V 2 bases, and 10 bases lay outside the gene matches. The germline V gene has CDR1 SEHNR and CDR2 FQNEAQ (reference sequence). The CDR3 extends over 17 amino acids. This CDR3 reads CASSLYGQGVWNTEAFF. The CDR3 coding sequence is TGTGCCAGCAGCTTATATGGGCAGGGGGTGTGGAACACTGAAGCTTTCTTT.

The chain joins TRBV20-1 to TRBJ2-7, with a weak D call TRBD1 (5 bases). CDR1 DFQATT and CDR2 SNEGSKA come from the germline V gene (reference sequence). The CDR3 runs to 15 residues. The V end lost 4 bases, the J end lost 3 bases, and 19 bases lay between the germline ends. The CDR3 region has the DNA TGCAGTGCTAACGACCCAGGGCCAGCTTTCTACGAGCAGTACTTC. Its protein product is CSANDPGPAFYEQYF.

The chain employs TRBV20-1 and TRBJ2-7; D tentatively reads TRBD1 or TRBD2 (6 bases each). The V gene's germline CDR1 is DFQATT and CDR2 SNEGSKA (reference sequence). The CDR3 is 11 amino acids. Trimming pared 5 bases from V and 4 bases from J, leaving 9 bases between. CDR3 DNA sequence: TGCAGTGCTGGAGGGACATACGAGCAGTACTTC. Residues: CSAGGTYEQYF.